These 28 T cell receptor beta chains were all obtained from the same sample, sequenced in a study of T cell changes during pregnancy in multiple sclerosis. Assay: immunoSEQ multiplex PCR; the TCRdb copy retains only in-frame clones and omits some. This sample has tens of thousands of clones, with 90% to 95% found just once. Sequences were derived from CD4+ T cells from peripheral blood mononuclear cells, sampled in the second trimester of pregnancy. All receptors come from a female donor with multiple sclerosis, enrolled in a pregnancy study.

The V and J genes are TRBV7-8 and TRBJ1-5, with 10 bases lining up with TRBD1. The CDR3 consists of 17 residues. Germline CDR1 SGHVS, CDR2 FQNEAQ. Trimming removed 5 bases from V and 5 bases from J; junction bases left unmatched: 12. The CDR3: CASSKGDRGRDDQPQHF. CDR3 DNA: TGTGCCAGCAGCAAAGGGGACAGGGGAAGGGATGATCAGCCCCAGCATTTT.

V and J are TRBV7-6 and TRBJ2-1; TRBD2 aligns across 7 bases. The CDR3 is 16 residues long. The V gene's germline CDR1 is SGHVS and CDR2 FNYEAQ. V shed 5 bases and J 5 bases; nucleotides not matched to a gene: 12. The CDR3 sequence is CASSPQTSLTHNEQFF. The CDR3 nucleotides are TGTGCCAGCAGCCCCCAGACTAGCCTGACACACAATGAGCAGTTCTTC.

The gene calls are TRBV29-1 and TRBJ1-4; maybe TRBD1 (6 bases). The CDR3 totals 12 residues. V lost 4 bases and J 8 bases, leaving 11 bases between the germline ends. CDR1 and CDR2 from the germline V gene are SQVTM and ANQGSEA. The CDR3 nucleotides read TGCAGCGTTGCGGGGGGCGACGAAAAACTGTTTTTT. Encoded protein: CSVAGGDEKLFF.

The CDR3 protein is CASSRGLAVGQETQYF. The CDR3 DNA reads as TGTGCCAGCAGCCGGGGACTAGCGGTGGGACAAGAGACCCAGTACTTC. The chain uses TRBV7-2 and TRBJ2-5; 11 nucleotides line up with TRBD2. The CDR3 runs 16 residues. The V segment lost 5 bases and the J segment 2 bases; nucleotides outside the gene matches: 7. CDR1 and CDR2 from the germline V gene are SGHTA and FQGNSA. The full variable domain, in which reference TRBV7-2 and TRBJ2-5 provide the parts outside the CDR3, is GAGVSQSPSNKVTEKGKDVELRCDPISGHTALYWYRQSLGQGLEFLIYFQGNSAPDKSGLPSDRFSAERTGGSVSTLTIQRTQQEDSAVYLCASSRGLAVGQETQYFGPGTRLLVL.

This sequence joins TRBV5-1 and TRBJ1-3; 7 bases agree with TRBD1. Trimming at V came to 3 bases and at J to 4 bases, leaving 10 bases not matched to a gene. The CDR3 contains 16 residues. Per germline, CDR1 SGHRS and CDR2 YFSETQ. CDR3 loop: CASSSIGGFTGNTIYF. DNA for the CDR3: TGCGCCAGCAGCTCAATAGGGGGCTTTACAGGAAACACCATATATTTT.

The chain links TRBV18 to TRBJ1-4; D gene uncertain. Per germline, CDR1 KGHSH and CDR2 LQKENI. The CDR3 runs to 13 residues. Trimming removed 1 base from V and 4 bases from J, with 4 bases in between. CDR3 amino acids: CASSPQLNEKLFF. The CDR3 nucleotides are TGTGCCAGCTCACCACAGCTTAATGAAAAACTGTTTTTT.

V and J are TRBV13 and TRBJ1-2; D not resolved. V lost 6 bases to trimming and J lost 8 bases, with 19 bases between them. Looked up from germline, CDR1 is PRHDT and CDR2 is FYEKMQ (reference sequence). This CDR3 contains 14 residues. The CDR3 DNA reads TGTGCCAGCAGACGCCAGACTGTGTCCGGCGGCTACACCTTC. It specifies CASRRQTVSGGYTF. The full variable domain, in which reference TRBV13 and TRBJ1-2 provide the parts outside the CDR3, is AAGVIQSPRHLIKEKRETATLKCYPIPRHDTVYWYQQGPGQDPQFLISFYEKMQSDKGSIPDRFSAQQFSDYHSELNMSSLELGDSALYFCASRRQTVSGGYTFGSGTRLTVV.

The rearrangement links TRBV29-1 to TRBJ1-6; D is possibly TRBD1 (5 bases). The CDR3 is 12 amino acids. Germline CDR1 is SQVTM and CDR2 is ANQGSEA. The V end lost 7 bases, the J end lost 4 bases, and 8 bases lay between the germline ends. In DNA form, the CDR3 reads TGCAGCGCGCCAGGGTATAATTCACCCCTCCACTTT. Translation gives CSAPGYNSPLHF.

V usage is TRBV6-6 and J usage is TRBJ1-2; 9 positions match TRBD1. In germline, CDR1 is MNHNY, CDR2 SVGAGI (reference sequence). V lost 7 bases and J lost 6; bases outside the gene matches: 9. The CDR3 sequence is 14 residues long. CDR3 residues: CASTRTGVGDGYTF. CDR3 sequence (DNA): TGTGCCAGCACCAGGACAGGGGTGGGTGATGGCTACACCTTC.

This chain joins TRBV23-1 and TRBJ2-3; unclear D gene. TRBV23-1 is an ORF; its function is uncertain. This CDR3 has 15 amino acids. Trimming took 0 bases from V and 5 from J, leaving 12 bases between them. The CDR3 nucleotides read TGCGCCAGCAGTCAATCTGACTGCTTGGGAGATACGCAGTATTTT. Translated: CASSQSDCLGDTQYF.

The rearrangement joins TRBV9 to TRBJ1-6; D unclear. The V gene lost 3 bases and the J gene lost 8 bases, with 9 bases spanning the gap. Germline assignment: CDR1 SGDLS and CDR2 YYNGEE. The CDR3 loop spans 13 amino acids. DNA for the CDR3: TGTGCCAGCAGCGCTATAGGAGATTCACCCCTCCACTTT. The encoded protein is CASSAIGDSPLHF.

The chain employs TRBV28 and TRBJ1-1, with D perhaps matching TRBD1 (5 bases). This CDR3 is built from 14 residues. V gave up 0 bases and J gave up 4 bases, with 9 bases separating them. In germline, CDR1 is MDHEN, CDR2 SYDVKM. The CDR3 here is CASSLWMGGTEAFF. CDR3 sequence (DNA): TGTGCCAGCAGTTTATGGATGGGGGGCACTGAAGCTTTCTTT.

The rearrangement joins TRBV6-5 to TRBJ2-3; 11 nucleotides agree with TRBD2. CDR1 is MNHEY and CDR2 is SVGAGI in the germline V gene. This CDR3 region has 15 residues. J was trimmed by 4 bases and V by 3 bases; bases with no gene match: 3. DNA of the CDR3: TGTGCCAGCAGTTATAGCGGGAGGGCTGCAGATACGCAGTATTTT. Its translation: CASSYSGRAADTQYF.

This chain connects TRBV4-2 to TRBJ2-2, with TRBD2 matching over 9 bases. Trimming cost V 3 bases and J 1 base; bases outside gene matches: 6. The germline CDR1 and CDR2 sequences are LGHNA and YNFKEQ. The CDR3 totals 17 residues. CDR3 sequence reads: CASSHGAGGLNTGELFF. The CDR3 nucleotides are TGTGCCAGCAGCCATGGAGCGGGAGGCCTGAACACCGGGGAGCTGTTTTTT.

V gene TRBV5-1 combines with J gene TRBJ2-7; D unclear. The CDR3 is made up of 15 amino acids. V was clipped by 0 bases and J by 3 bases, with 13 bases between them. Germline assignment: CDR1 SGHRS and CDR2 YFSETQ. For the CDR3, the DNA is TGCGCCAGCAGCTTGGCGGCAGGATCGCGCTACGAGCAGTACTTC. Protein: CASSLAAGSRYEQYF.

This clone was observed once. CDR3 amino acids: CASSARTGVGNTIYF. CDR3 nucleotide sequence: TGTGCCAGCAGTGCCCGGACAGGGGTTGGAAACACCATATATTTT. V gene TRBV27 combines with J gene TRBJ1-3, with 9 bases matching TRBD1. This CDR3 is built from 15 residues. With 5 bases clipped from V and 3 bases from J, the junction kept 5 bases outside the gene matches. CDR1 is MNHEY, CDR2 SMNVEV, per germline (reference sequence).

The J gene is TRBJ2-7, the V gene TRBV9; 14 nucleotides agree with TRBD2. V was clipped by 2 bases and J by 4 bases; unmatched bases: 2. In germline, CDR1 is SGDLS, CDR2 YYNGEE. The CDR3 has 15 amino acids. The CDR3, as DNA: TGTGCCAGCAGCGTCGGGACTAGCGGGAGATACGAGCAGTACTTC. Its protein is CASSVGTSGRYEQYF.

The chain recombines TRBV5-4 with TRBJ2-3; 10 positions match TRBD2. V lost 0 bases, J lost 5 bases, and 12 bases stayed unmatched. Germline V gene data show CDR1 as SGHNT and CDR2 as YYREEE (reference sequence). This CDR3 is 18 amino acids long. CDR3 coding DNA: TGTGCCAGCAGCTTGGGCCAGCGGGGGGGCTCAAGGGGAGATACGCAGTATTTT. Residues: CASSLGQRGGSRGDTQYF.

This rearrangement joins TRBV7-3 to TRBJ2-1; 11 bases are a match to TRBD2. Germline-derived CDR1 and CDR2 are SGHTA and FQGTGA. This CDR3 comprises 16 residues. Trimming cost V 1 base and J 4 bases; bases outside gene matches: 3. DNA for the CDR3: TGTGCCAGCAGCTTAAGAGGACTAGCGGGTTACAATGAGCAGTTCTTC. It translates to CASSLRGLAGYNEQFF.

The chain joins TRBV19 to TRBJ2-5; 10 bases fit TRBD1. V lost 4 bases and J lost 4; bases outside the gene matches: 9. The CDR3 spans 16 residues. The germline gives CDR1 LNHDA, CDR2 SQIVND (reference sequence). The CDR3 DNA reads TGTGCCAGTAGTACCTCCCGGACAGGGGGGTTAGAGACCCAGTACTTC. Its translation is CASSTSRTGGLETQYF.

The V call is TRBV5-1, the J call TRBJ2-6; perhaps TRBD1 as D (5 bases). Trimming took off 0 bases at V and 1 base at J, with 5 bases between the two ends. This CDR3 spans 15 amino acids. CDR1 and CDR2 from the germline V gene are SGHRS and YFSETQ. The CDR3 nucleotides read TGCGCCAGCAGCTTGGAGGGGTCTGGGGCCAACGTCCTGACTTTC. Protein product: CASSLEGSGANVLTF.

The rearrangement links TRBV19 to TRBJ1-1, with D hard to call. V lost 5 bases to trimming and J lost 0 bases, with 13 bases between them. Germline CDR1 LNHDA, CDR2 SQIVND (reference sequence). CDR3 length equals 15 residues. This chain's CDR3 is CASSREVLMNTEAFF. CDR3 in DNA: TGTGCCAGTAGTCGGGAGGTCCTCATGAACACTGAAGCTTTCTTT. Variable domain in full (rest from reference TRBV19 and TRBJ1-1): DGGITQSPKYLFRKEGQNVTLSCEQNLNHDAMYWYRQDPGQGLRLIYYSQIVNDFQKGDIAEGYSVSREKKESFPLTVTSAQKNPTAFYLCASSREVLMNTEAFFGQGTRLTVV.

The chain is built from TRBV9 and TRBJ2-1; 11 nucleotides match TRBD1. The CDR3 extends over 16 amino acids. V lost 0 bases to trimming and J lost 12 bases; unmatched junction nucleotides: 11. Germline CDR1 SGDLS, CDR2 YYNGEE. The chain's CDR3 is CASSVGTGGLYASQFF. As DNA, the CDR3 is TGTGCCAGCAGCGTAGGGACAGGGGGCCTTTACGCATCGCAGTTCTTC.

This clone was recorded a few times. The chain uses TRBV2 and TRBJ1-6, with 7 bases fitting TRBD1. There are 15 residues in the CDR3. CDR1 is SNHLY, CDR2 FYNNEI, per germline. V lost 5 bases and J lost 2; bases outside the gene matches: 3. The CDR3 sequence: CASSRTGTYNSPLHF. Here the CDR3 DNA reads TGTGCCAGCAGTCGGACAGGTACCTATAATTCACCCCTCCACTTT.

The gene calls are TRBV7-9 and TRBJ1-1; D is perhaps TRBD1 (6 bases). Germline V gene sequence: CDR1 SEHNR, CDR2 FQNEAQ (reference sequence). CDR3 length: 14 amino acids. Trimming cost V 3 bases and J 1 base, with 9 bases left between them. CDR3 loop: CASSFPGQNTEAFF. As DNA, the CDR3 is TGTGCCAGCAGCTTTCCGGGACAGAACACTGAAGCTTTCTTT.

The chain combines TRBV19 with TRBJ2-7, with TRBD1 matching 7 bases. Losses at the gene ends were 4 bases for V and 3 bases for J; bases not matched to a gene: 0. The V gene's germline CDR1 is LNHDA and CDR2 SQIVND (reference sequence). The CDR3 runs 12 residues. The CDR3, as DNA: TGTGCCAGTAGTAGACAGGGCTACGAGCAGTACTTC. This codes for CASSRQGYEQYF.

The rearrangement uses TRBV9 and TRBJ1-1; perhaps TRBD1 as D (5 bases). Trimming left V 0 bases short and J 4 bases short, with 10 bases between. Germline assignment: CDR1 SGDLS and CDR2 YYNGEE. This CDR3 has 14 residues. The CDR3 sequence: CASSVDQGGTEAFF. In DNA, the CDR3 is TGTGCCAGCAGCGTAGATCAGGGCGGCACTGAAGCTTTCTTT.

DNA for the CDR3: TGTGCCTGGAGTGTACGGGGGAGAGGGGCTGGAAACACCATATATTTT. Translated: CAWSVRGRGAGNTIYF. This chain joins TRBV30 and TRBJ1-3, with D perhaps matching TRBD1 (5 bases). The germline V and J ends were trimmed by 0 bases and 2 bases, with 14 bases remaining between them. The CDR3 has 16 amino acids. CDR1 is GTSNPN, CDR2 SVGIG, per germline (reference sequence).